Reported below is one T cell receptor beta chain. This clone has more than one count but fewer than ten. It lacks a known antigen. No qualities accompany the bases; no much larger clone lies one base away. The CDR3 sequence holds 14 residues, the cysteine and phenylalanine included. The kept DNA is CDR3 alone, 42 bases in frame from the first base. CDR1 LNHDA and CDR2 SQIVND are derived from the germline V gene (reference sequence). V is trimmed back by 4 bases and J by 11 bases, and the junction contains 11 bases that no gene match accounts for. This entry comes from a study of blood T cell repertoires in COVID-19 (dated by TCRdb to about 2020). General notes on the study: The collaborator samples originated in the United States, Italy and Spain and spanned the acute and convalescent phases of COVID-19. The repertoires were made available in a free public database intended to serve as a resource for research on the immune response to SARS-CoV-2. A de-identified subject ID, COVID-19 status, age in years and sex were almost always included in the sample metadata. The material from the prospective study consisted of cDNA or gDNA derived from T cells, B-cell-depleted T cells, or PBMCs. Samples were obtained from the ongoing ImmuneRACE study (first 160 participants) and from roughly 1,300 subjects provided by 6 global collaborators. Where available, HLA class I and class II types were obtained from metadata supplied by the sample provider rather than from assay-based typing. The dataset comprised deeply sampled blood TCRbeta repertoires from subjects exposed to, actively infected with, or recovered from COVID-19.

Each collaborating institution followed its own protocols to collect whole blood in K2EDTA tubes. For TCRbeta analysis, collaborators shipped samples as frozen whole blood, isolated PBMCs, or DNA extracted from either of those sample types. TCRbeta CDR3 regions were amplified from genomic DNA by means of the immunoSEQ Assay, a bias-controlled multiplex PCR. As for the original processing: The number of nucleated cells in each sample was estimated from the amplification of reference gene primers within the assay. To quantify the absolute abundance of each unique TCRbeta CDR3 rearrangement, sequence reads were collapsed and filtered. For each sample, productive Simpson clonality was calculated as the square root of Simpson's diversity index across productive rearrangements. Here the immuneACCESS table is served through TCRdb, limited to in-frame sequences with V and J called. Missing clones are a known gap in these copies; in checked studies unresolved V genes cover under half, and the rest lacks a known reason. The DNA gave D and trimming, while V, J and clone size come from that table. Counted in this sample were 110,000 to 150,000 clones; roughly 79% of them appeared once. The ten largest clones capture just under 2% of the sample.

General conclusions and limits of the study: Clinical and demographic metadata were provided uncurated, with the amount varying by source and participant.

The sequence was collected from a woman aged 60-75 years with acute or convalescent COVID-19. Material for sequencing was peripheral blood. The V and J segments used are TRBV19 and TRBJ1-1, and 9 junctional nucleotides match TRBD1. The DNA sequence is as follows: TGTGCCAGTAGTACCCGGGACAGGGTAAGGTGGGCTTTCTTT. Its protein is CASSTRDRVRWAFF. Outside the CDR3, residues come from the reference TRBV19 and TRBJ1-1 proteins, so the full variable domain is: DGGITQSPKYLFRKEGQNVTLSCEQNLNHDAMYWYRQDPGQGLRLIYYSQIVNDFQKGDIAEGYSVSREKKESFPLTVTSAQKNPTAFYLCASSTRDRVRWAFFGQGTRLTVV.